Described below is a single TCR beta chain sequence and its context. What it recognizes is unknown. It was template switching that added a universal primer site, and there were unique molecular identifiers on the cDNA. TCRdb ran MiXCR on the 5' RACE reads and lists one entry per CDR3 protein. The profile shows around 450,000 distinct CDR3 sequences, 14% of them singletons. These data come from a study of identical twins. Study-wide results and limits: Less excess twin sharing appeared in beta out-of-frame sequences. Memory repertoires lacked the insertion deficit that abundant cord blood beta clonotypes showed.

This CDR3 contains 18 residues. CDR1 and CDR2 (germline): DFQATT, SNEGSKA (reference sequence). V lost 3 bases and J 2 bases, leaving 20 bases between the germline ends. These records were also assigned to another study, of yellow fever vaccine responses in identical twins.

The genes are TRBV20-1 and TRBJ2-6, with D perhaps matching TRBD1 or TRBD2 (5 bases each). The sequence came from a woman aged 18-35 years in good health. The sequenced sample consisted of CD4+ T cells sorted from blood. CDR3 sequence reads: CSARMGQEAWTGANVLTF. The CDR3 DNA is TGCAGTGCTAGGATGGGGCAGGAGGCCTGGACTGGGGCCAACGTCCTGACTTTC.